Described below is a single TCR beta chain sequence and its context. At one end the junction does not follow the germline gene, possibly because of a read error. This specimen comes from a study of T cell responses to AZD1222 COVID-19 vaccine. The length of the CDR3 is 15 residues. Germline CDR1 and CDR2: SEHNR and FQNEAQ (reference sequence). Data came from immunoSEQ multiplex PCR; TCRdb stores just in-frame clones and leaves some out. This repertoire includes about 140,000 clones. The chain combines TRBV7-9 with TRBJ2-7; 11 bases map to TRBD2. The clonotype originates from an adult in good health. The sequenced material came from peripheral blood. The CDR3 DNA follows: TGTGCCAGCAGTTTAGGACTAGCGGGCATCTACGAGCAGTACTTC. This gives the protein CASSLGLAGIYEQYF.